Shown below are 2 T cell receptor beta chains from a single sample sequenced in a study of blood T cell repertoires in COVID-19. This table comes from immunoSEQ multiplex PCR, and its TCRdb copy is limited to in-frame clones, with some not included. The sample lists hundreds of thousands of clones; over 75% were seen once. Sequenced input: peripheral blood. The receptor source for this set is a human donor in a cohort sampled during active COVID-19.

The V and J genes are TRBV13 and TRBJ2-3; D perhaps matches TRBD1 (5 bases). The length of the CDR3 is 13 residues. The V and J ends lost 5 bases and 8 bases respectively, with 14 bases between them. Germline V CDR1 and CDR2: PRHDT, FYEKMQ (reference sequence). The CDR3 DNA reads TGTGCCAGCAGCAACGGGCCAAGGGGTACGCAGTATTTT. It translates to CASSNGPRGTQYF.

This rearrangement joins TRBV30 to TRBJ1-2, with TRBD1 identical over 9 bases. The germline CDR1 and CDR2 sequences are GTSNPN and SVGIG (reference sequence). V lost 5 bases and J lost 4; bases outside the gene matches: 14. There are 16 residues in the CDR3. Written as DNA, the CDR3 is TGTGCCTGGCTCAAGACCGGGACAGGGACGGGCTATGGCTACACCTTC. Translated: CAWLKTGTGTGYGYTF. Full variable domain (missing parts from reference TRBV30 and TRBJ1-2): SQTIHQWPATLVQPVGSPLSLECTVEGTSNPNLYWYRQAAGRGLQLLFYSVGIGQISSEVPQNLSASRPQDRQFILSSKKLLLSDSGFYLCAWLKTGTGTGYGYTFGSGTRLTVV.